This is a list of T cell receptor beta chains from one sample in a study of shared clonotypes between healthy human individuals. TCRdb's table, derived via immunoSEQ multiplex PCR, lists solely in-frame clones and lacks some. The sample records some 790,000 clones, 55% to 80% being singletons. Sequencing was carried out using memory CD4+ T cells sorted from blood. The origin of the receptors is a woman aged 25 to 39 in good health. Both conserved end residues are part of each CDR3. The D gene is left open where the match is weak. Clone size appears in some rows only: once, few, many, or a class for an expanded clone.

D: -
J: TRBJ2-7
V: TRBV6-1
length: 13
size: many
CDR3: CASSEVGYYEQYF
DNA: TGTGCCAGCAGTGAAGTTGGGTACTACGAGCAGTACTTC

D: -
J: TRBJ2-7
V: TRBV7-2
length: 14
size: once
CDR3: CASSLDHSSYEQYF
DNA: TGTGCCAGCAGCTTGGACCATAGTTCCTACGAGCAGTACTTC

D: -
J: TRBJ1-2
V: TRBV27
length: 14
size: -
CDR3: CASSSLGGDYGYTF
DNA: TGTGCCAGCAGTTCTCTCGGGGGCGACTATGGCTACACCTTC

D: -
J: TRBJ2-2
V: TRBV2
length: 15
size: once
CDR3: CASRRLEVSAGELFF
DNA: TGTGCCAGCAGGCGACTAGAGGTGTCCGCCGGGGAGCTGTTTTTT

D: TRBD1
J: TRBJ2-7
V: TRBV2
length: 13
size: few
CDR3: CASRRQGTYEQYF
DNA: TGTGCCAGCAGGAGACAGGGCACCTACGAGCAGTACTTC

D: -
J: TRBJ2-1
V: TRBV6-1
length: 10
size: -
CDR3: CASARSEQFF
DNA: TGTGCCAGCGCCCGGAGTGAGCAGTTCTTC

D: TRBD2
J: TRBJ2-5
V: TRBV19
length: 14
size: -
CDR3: CASSETDRRGAQYF
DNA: TGTGCCAGTAGTGAAACTGACAGGCGGGGGGCCCAGTACTTC

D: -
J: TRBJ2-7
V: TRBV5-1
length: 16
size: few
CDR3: CASSSRATGAQGEQYF
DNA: TGCGCCAGCAGCTCCCGGGCAACAGGAGCCCAGGGTGAGCAGTACTTC

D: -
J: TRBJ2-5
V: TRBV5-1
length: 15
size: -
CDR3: CASSLVGAEQETQYF
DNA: TGCGCCAGCAGCTTGGTTGGGGCGGAACAAGAGACCCAGTACTTC

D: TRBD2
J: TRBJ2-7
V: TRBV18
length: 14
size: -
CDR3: CASSRTSGSYEQYF
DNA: TGTGCCAGCTCACGGACTAGCGGCTCCTACGAGCAGTACTTC

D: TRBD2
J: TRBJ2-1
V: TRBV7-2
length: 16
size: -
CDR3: CASGPRSGSSYNEQFF
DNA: TGTGCCAGCGGCCCCCGTAGCGGGAGCTCCTACAATGAGCAGTTCTTC